This TCR beta chain was captured in a study of T cells after yellow fever vaccination. CDR3 size: 13 residues. Germline V CDR1 and CDR2: SGHRS, YFSETQ. V was trimmed by 4 bases and J by 5 bases, leaving 12 bases between them. Conversion of TCR transcripts into cDNA relied on 5'RACE template switching, which added a universal primer site and UMIs. Each CDR3 protein gets one entry after TCRdb re-called the 5' RACE reads with MiXCR. In the table there are about 430,000 distinct CDR3 sequences, under 20% of which are singletons. Points from the study as a whole: By day 5 rather than day 15, the secondary response had peaked, though it was weaker.

Note on this clonotype: Its target is not known.

The material was PBMCs, obtained before the yellow fever booster vaccination. This TCR was sampled from a man between 18 and 29 years old who received the YFV17D yellow fever vaccine. The V call is TRBV5-1, the J call TRBJ2-5; D is possibly TRBD1 or TRBD2 (6 bases each). In DNA, the CDR3 is TGCGCCAGCAGCGGCGGGACACGGGAGACCCAGTACTTC. Its translation: CASSGGTRETQYF.